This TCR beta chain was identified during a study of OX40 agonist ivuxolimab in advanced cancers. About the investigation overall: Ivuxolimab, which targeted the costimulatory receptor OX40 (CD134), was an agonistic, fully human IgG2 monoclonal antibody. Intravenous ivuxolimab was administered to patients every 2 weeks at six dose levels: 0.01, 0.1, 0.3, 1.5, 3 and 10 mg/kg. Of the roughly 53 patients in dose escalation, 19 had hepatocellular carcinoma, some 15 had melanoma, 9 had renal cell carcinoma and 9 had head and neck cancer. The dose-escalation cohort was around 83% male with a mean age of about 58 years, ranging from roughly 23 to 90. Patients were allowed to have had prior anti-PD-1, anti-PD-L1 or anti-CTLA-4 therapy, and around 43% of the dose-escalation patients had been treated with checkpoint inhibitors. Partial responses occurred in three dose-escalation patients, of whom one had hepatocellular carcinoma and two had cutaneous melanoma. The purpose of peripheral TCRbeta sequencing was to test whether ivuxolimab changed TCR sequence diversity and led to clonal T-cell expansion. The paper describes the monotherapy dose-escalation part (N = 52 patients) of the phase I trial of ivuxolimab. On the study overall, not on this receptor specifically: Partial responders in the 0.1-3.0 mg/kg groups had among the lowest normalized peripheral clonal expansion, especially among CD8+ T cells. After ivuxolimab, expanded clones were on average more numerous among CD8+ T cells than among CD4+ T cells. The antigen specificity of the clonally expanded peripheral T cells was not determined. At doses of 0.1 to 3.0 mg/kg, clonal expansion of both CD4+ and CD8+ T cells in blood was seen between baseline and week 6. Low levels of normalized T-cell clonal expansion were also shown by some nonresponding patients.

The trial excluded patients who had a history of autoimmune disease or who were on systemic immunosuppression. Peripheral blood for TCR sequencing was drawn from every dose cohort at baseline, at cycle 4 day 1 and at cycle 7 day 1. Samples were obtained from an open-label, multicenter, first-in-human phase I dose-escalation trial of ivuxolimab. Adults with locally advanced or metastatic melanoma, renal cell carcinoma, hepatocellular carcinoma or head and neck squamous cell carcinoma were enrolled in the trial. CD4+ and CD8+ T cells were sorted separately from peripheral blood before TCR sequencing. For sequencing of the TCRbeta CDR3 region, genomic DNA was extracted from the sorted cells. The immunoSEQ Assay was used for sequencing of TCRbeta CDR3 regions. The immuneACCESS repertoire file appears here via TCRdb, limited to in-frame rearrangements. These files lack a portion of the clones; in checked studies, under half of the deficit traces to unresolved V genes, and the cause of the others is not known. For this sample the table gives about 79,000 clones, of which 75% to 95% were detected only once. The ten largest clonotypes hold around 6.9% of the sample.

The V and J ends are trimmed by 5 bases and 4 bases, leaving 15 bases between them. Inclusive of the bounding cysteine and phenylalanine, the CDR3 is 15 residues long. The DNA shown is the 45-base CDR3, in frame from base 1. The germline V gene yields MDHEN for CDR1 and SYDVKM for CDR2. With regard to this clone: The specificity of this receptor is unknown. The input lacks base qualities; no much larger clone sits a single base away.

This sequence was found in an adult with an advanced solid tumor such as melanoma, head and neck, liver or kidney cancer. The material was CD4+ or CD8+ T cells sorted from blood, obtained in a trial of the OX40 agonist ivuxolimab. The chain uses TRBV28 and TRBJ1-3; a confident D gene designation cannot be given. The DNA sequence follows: TGTGCCAGCAGTCCGCTGTGGGCCTACGGAAACACCATATATTTT. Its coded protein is CASSPLWAYGNTIYF.